Listed below are T cell receptor beta chains from one sample, sequenced in a study of blood T cell repertoires in COVID-19. Method: immunoSEQ multiplex PCR; TCRdb's copy keeps in-frame clones and lacks some. Counted here are 300,000 to 400,000 clones, approximately 87% occurring once; the ten biggest clones make up around 0.95%. The material sequenced was PBMCs or T cells enriched from blood (not recorded which). The receptors derive from a woman in her 30s with acute COVID-19. Both conserved end residues are part of each CDR3. A D gene is named only where the DNA matches it firmly. For some rows the clone size is stated as once, few or many, or as a class when expanded; others skip it.

J gene	D gene	V gene	clone size	CDR3 DNA	CDR3 protein
TRBJ1-6	.	TRBV4-3	once	TGCGCCAGCAGCCAAGACAGGGGAAATTCACCCCTCCACTTT	CASSQDRGNSPLHF
TRBJ1-6	TRBD1	TRBV6-4	.	TGTGCCAGCAGGGCCAAGACAGGGCCCGGTTCACCCCTCCACTTT	CASRAKTGPGSPLHF
TRBJ2-2	.	TRBV27	.	TGTGCCAGCAGTTTAGCTACTTGGGGGGAGCTGTTTTTT	CASSLATWGELFF
TRBJ1-2	.	TRBV12-5	.	TGTGCTAGTGGCATACAGGGAGAGAGGGGCTACACCTTC	CASGIQGERGYTF
TRBJ2-7	.	TRBV5-1	.	TGCGCCAGCAGCTTTTTAGAGTACTCCTACGAGCAGTACTTC	CASSFLEYSYEQYF
TRBJ2-7	.	TRBV24-1	.	TGTGCCACCAGCTCTTCCTGGGGCCTCGAGCAGTACTTC	CATSSSWGLEQYF
TRBJ2-7	.	TRBV5-1	.	TGCGCCAGCAGCTTGGGAATGGCCAGCTCCTACGAGCAGTACTTC	CASSLGMASSYEQYF
TRBJ2-2	TRBD1	TRBV2	.	TGTGCCAGCAGTGAGACAGGGTTAAACACCGGGGAGCTGTTTTTT	CASSETGLNTGELFF
TRBJ1-2	TRBD1	TRBV7-2	.	TGTGCCAGCAGCCGGGACAGGGCCAACGAGGGCTATGGCTACACCTTC	CASSRDRANEGYGYTF
TRBJ1-4	.	TRBV2	once	TGTGCCAGCAGTGAGGTAGGGGAAGATGAAAAACTGTTTTTT	CASSEVGEDEKLFF
TRBJ1-5	.	TRBV24-1	.	TGTGCCACCAGTGAAGGGACAACGAGTCAGCCCCAGCATTTT	CATSEGTTSQPQHF
TRBJ1-2	TRBD1	TRBV24-1	.	TGTGCCACCAGTGACACCGGGACAGGGGGTCGCGGCTACACCTTC	CATSDTGTGGRGYTF
TRBJ2-3	.	TRBV24-1	.	TGTGCCACCAGTGACTTGTTTAATACGCAGTATTTT	CATSDLFNTQYF
TRBJ1-4	TRBD1	TRBV27	.	TGTGCCAGCAGGGGCTCGGGACAGCCCGGGATGATATATGAAAAACTGTTTTTT	CASRGSGQPGMIYEKLFF
TRBJ1-4	.	TRBV28	.	TGTGCCAGCAGTTCTGGGGGGGGACGCGAAAAACTGTTTTTT	CASSSGGGREKLFF
TRBJ1-2	.	TRBV30	.	TGTGCCTGGAGGCCGGGGGGCCTCTATGGCTACACCTTC	CAWRPGGLYGYTF
TRBJ1-5	TRBD1	TRBV4-1	few	TGCGCCAGCAGCCAGCTTCCGGGACAGGGGGCAGGTCAGCCCCAGCATTTT	CASSQLPGQGAGQPQHF
TRBJ1-5	.	TRBV5-1	few	TGCGCCAGCAGCCCGAGTCCAAATCAGCCCCAGCATTTT	CASSPSPNQPQHF
TRBJ1-2	TRBD1	TRBV5-1	.	TGCGCCAGTTGGGACAGGGCCTATGGCTACACCTTC	CASWDRAYGYTF
TRBJ1-1	.	TRBV2	.	TGTGCCAGCAGACTCTTGACAGTCATGAACACTGAAGCTTTCTTT	CASRLLTVMNTEAFF
TRBJ1-4	.	TRBV2	.	TGTGCCAGCAGGAAAACAGGGTCAACTAATGAAAAACTGTTTTTT	CASRKTGSTNEKLFF
TRBJ1-4	TRBD1	TRBV28	.	TGTGCCAGCAGCCCAGACAGGGGCCATGAAAAACTGTTTTTT	CASSPDRGHEKLFF
TRBJ1-2	.	TRBV6-5	.	TGTGCCAGCAAATTCGGGGTGAACTATGGCTACACCTTC	CASKFGVNYGYTF
TRBJ2-5	TRBD2	TRBV4-3	.	TGCGCCAGCAGCCCCGGACTAGCGGGGGGCCAAGAGACCCAGTACTTC	CASSPGLAGGQETQYF
TRBJ2-2	.	TRBV4-3	.	TGCGCCAGCAGCCAAGAAGGGGGGAACACCGGGGAGCTGTTTTTT	CASSQEGGNTGELFF
TRBJ1-4	TRBD1	TRBV24-1	.	TGTGCCACCAATACCCCGGGACAGGGGCCTGAAAAACTGTTTTTT	CATNTPGQGPEKLFF
TRBJ2-7	.	TRBV30	.	TGTGCCTGGAGTGTACAACAGGGAGTAAGATACGAGCAGTACTTC	CAWSVQQGVRYEQYF
TRBJ2-1	.	TRBV20-1	.	TGCAGTGCTAGTCCAGGGGTCCGTGAGCAGTTCTTC	CSASPGVREQFF
TRBJ1-1	.	TRBV18	.	TGTGCCAGCTCACCCCGCAGGGATGGCACTGAAGCTTTCTTT	CASSPRRDGTEAFF
TRBJ2-1	.	TRBV5-1	once	TGCGCCAGCAGCTTGGCCGGAAGTCCCGGGTCCCACAATGAGCAGTTCTTC	CASSLAGSPGSHNEQFF
TRBJ2-2	.	TRBV5-6	.	TGTGCCAGCAGCTTGGTGCGTCAGGGGAACACCGGGGAGCTGTTTTTT	CASSLVRQGNTGELFF
TRBJ2-1	.	TRBV25-1	.	TGTGCCAGCAGTGCCGGGGAGAGCTCCTACAATGAGCAGTTCTTC	CASSAGESSYNEQFF
TRBJ1-2	.	TRBV24-1	once	TGTGCCACCAGTGAGGGGGGGAACTATGGCTACACCTTC	CATSEGGNYGYTF
TRBJ1-6	TRBD1	TRBV2	.	TGTGCCACGAGGACAGGGCGGGATTCACCCCTCCACTTT	CATRTGRDSPLHF
TRBJ2-5	.	TRBV7-3	.	TGTGCCAGCAGCTTTCACAGTCAAGAGACCCAGTACTTC	CASSFHSQETQYF
TRBJ1-3	.	TRBV29-1	.	TGCAGCGTTGAAAAACGGACACCCTCTGGAAACACCATATATTTT	CSVEKRTPSGNTIYF
TRBJ2-2	.	TRBV6-5	.	TGTGCCAGCACTTTACGGGGGACGAAGACCGGGGAGCTGTTTTTT	CASTLRGTKTGELFF
TRBJ1-1	.	TRBV21-1	.	TGTGCCAGCAGCAAAGTTGGACAGACTGAAGCTTTCTTT	CASSKVGQTEAFF
TRBJ1-4	TRBD1	TRBV6-5	.	TGTGCCAGCAGGGCCGGGACAGGGGGTGGTAAACTGTTTTTT	CASRAGTGGGKLFF
TRBJ1-4	.	TRBV24-1	.	TGTGCCACCAGTGATTTGGAGGGTGAAAAACTGTTTTTT	CATSDLEGEKLFF
TRBJ2-7	.	TRBV11-1	few	TGTGCCAGCAGCTTAGGGCTGATCTCCTACGAGCAGTACTTC	CASSLGLISYEQYF
TRBJ1-6	.	TRBV25-1	.	TGTGCCAGCAGTGAACTCACCCCCGGGGGTGGGTCACCCCTCCACTTT	CASSELTPGGGSPLHF
TRBJ1-2	TRBD1	TRBV27	.	TGTGCCAGCAGTCCCGACAGGGGGCGGTTACAATACTATGGCTACACCTTC	CASSPDRGRLQYYGYTF
TRBJ2-1	TRBD2	TRBV30	.	TGTGCCTGGAGGGACGAAACTAGCGGGGGCTTCAATGAGCAGTTCTTC	CAWRDETSGGFNEQFF
TRBJ1-1	.	TRBV7-2	.	TGTGCCAGCAGCTTAGAGTTTCGGACAGAAGCTTTCTTT	CASSLEFRTEAFF
TRBJ2-7	.	TRBV27	.	TGTGCCAGCAGTTTACGGCTGCAGGGCGGCTACGAGCAGTACTTC	CASSLRLQGGYEQYF
TRBJ2-7	.	TRBV25-1	.	TGTGCCAGCAGTGAATTTGGGACACTCTCCTACGAGCAGTACTTC	CASSEFGTLSYEQYF
TRBJ2-2	.	TRBV25-1	.	TGTGCCAGCAGTGAGTCTACCAACGCGAACACCGGGGAGCTGTTTTTT	CASSESTNANTGELFF
TRBJ1-2	TRBD1	TRBV12-3/TRBV12-4	.	TGTGCCAGCAGCCGGACAGGGCACGGCTACACCTTC	CASSRTGHGYTF
TRBJ1-1	.	TRBV4-1	.	TGCGCCAGCAGCCAAGCGGGAGGCATCACTGAAGCTTTCTTT	CASSQAGGITEAFF
TRBJ2-3	TRBD2	TRBV11-1	.	TGTGCCAGCAAGCCCACGGGACTATATACGCAGTATTTT	CASKPTGLYTQYF
TRBJ1-1	.	TRBV11-1	.	TGTGCCAGCAGCTTAGGTCGGAACACTGAAGCTTTCTTT	CASSLGRNTEAFF
TRBJ1-5	.	TRBV6-5	.	TGTGCCAGCAGTTACCGAGGGAATCAGCCCCAGCATTTT	CASSYRGNQPQHF
TRBJ2-1	TRBD2	TRBV19	.	TGTGCCAGTAGTATAGTTGGGACTAGCGGGGGATCGGACTACAATGAGCAGTTCTTC	CASSIVGTSGGSDYNEQFF
TRBJ2-7	.	TRBV5-5	.	TGTGCCAGCAGCTTGGGGGTAGGGACACAAACCTACGAGCAGTACTTC	CASSLGVGTQTYEQYF
TRBJ1-5	.	TRBV7-9	.	TGTGCCAGCAGCCCGAATAGGGGAAATCAGCCCCAGCATTTT	CASSPNRGNQPQHF
TRBJ1-5	.	TRBV4-3	.	TGCGCCAGCAGCCAAGTGGTGGGGTATGGGCCAGGGTCCAATCAGCCCCAGCATTTT	CASSQVVGYGPGSNQPQHF
TRBJ2-5	.	TRBV25-1	.	TGTGCCAGCAGTGAAGGAGCCCAAGAGACCCAGTACTTC	CASSEGAQETQYF
TRBJ1-6	.	TRBV7-8	.	TGTGCCAGCAGCTTTAGGACACTTTCACCCCTCCACTTT	CASSFRTLSPLHF